This T cell receptor beta chain was found in a study of blood T cells in healthy people across ages. This clonotype was counted many times. Sample-barcoded 5' priming and a J-beta primer mix drove a second PCR of roughly 6 to 12 cycles. TCRdb re-derived calls from the 5' RACE reads in MiXCR, one entry per CDR3 protein. Among about 670,000 distinct CDR3 sequences listed, approximately 40% were seen once. CDR1 is DFQATT, CDR2 SNEGSKA, per germline (reference sequence). There are 18 residues in the CDR3. V was clipped by 6 bases and J by 0 bases, with 21 bases between them. The sequenced sample was blood. The rearrangement uses TRBV20-1 and TRBJ1-6; no clear D gene. This clonotype originated in a man older than 75 in good health. The CDR3 here is CSAPTPGRSNSYNSPLHF. Here the CDR3 DNA reads TGCAGTGCCCCCACTCCGGGGAGATCCAACTCCTATAATTCACCCCTCCACTTT.